These 6 T cell receptor beta chains originate from one sample sequenced in a study of T cells in Graves' hyperthyroidism and ophthalmopathy. Amplification yielded TCR beta CDR3 regions, with RNA transcripts as the source. RT-PCR in the first round (using the HTBI primer set) targeted the TCR CDR3. TCRdb recomputed calls from the multiplex PCR reads with MiXCR, one row per CDR3 protein. The sample has approximately 520,000 distinct CDR3 sequences; approximately 25% are singletons. Sequencing was carried out using blood. All receptors derive from a woman aged 25 to 39 with Graves' ophthalmopathy.

This clonotype has just a few counts. The V call is TRBV30, the J call TRBJ1-2; unclear D gene. Looked up from germline, CDR1 is GTSNPN and CDR2 is SVGIG (reference sequence). The CDR3 length is 12 residues. V lost 5 bases to trimming and J lost 8 bases, with 15 bases between them. The CDR3 DNA reads TGTGCCTGGGACATCCGGGGAGGGGGCTACACCTTC. It is translated as CAWDIRGGGYTF.

This clonotype was detected only a few times. The J gene is TRBJ1-2, the V gene TRBV6-1; tentative D call: TRBD1 (5 bases). The ends were cut back, 7 bases at V and 3 bases at J, with 12 bases in the middle. The V gene's germline CDR1 is MNHNS and CDR2 SASEGT. The CDR3 is made up of 13 amino acids. CDR3 sequence: CASKAGTHYGYTF. The CDR3 bases are TGTGCCAGCAAAGCAGGGACGCACTATGGCTACACCTTC.

The chain links TRBV5-1 to TRBJ2-5; 9 nucleotides align to TRBD1. This CDR3 has 17 amino acids. The V segment lost 0 bases and the J segment 5 bases; nucleotides outside the gene matches: 11. Germline values: CDR1 SGHRS, CDR2 YFSETQ. The CDR3 protein is CASSLVPPGQGPETQYF. As DNA, the CDR3 is TGCGCCAGCAGCTTGGTGCCTCCGGGACAGGGCCCCGAGACCCAGTACTTC.

This clonotype was detected ten times or more. Possible read error: a much larger clone is one base away. The chain links TRBV6-5 to TRBJ2-5, with TRBD2 matching 10 bases. The CDR3 has 17 residues. Germline V gene lookup returns CDR1 MNHEY and CDR2 SVGAGI. CDR3 in DNA: TGTGCCAGCAGTTACCGTCCAGCGGGGGGGAGCCAAGAGACCAAGTACTTC. Encoded protein: CASSYRPAGGSQETKYF.

This clonotype was observed at least ten times. The rearrangement joins TRBV30 to TRBJ2-2; D is possibly TRBD1 (6 bases). V lost 8 bases, J lost 3 bases, and 10 bases lay in between. The germline V gene has CDR1 GTSNPN and CDR2 SVGIG (reference sequence). This CDR3 is 12 amino acids long. This chain's CDR3 is CADRQDTGELFF. The CDR3 DNA reads TGTGCCGATCGACAGGACACCGGGGAGCTGTTTTTT.

At least ten counts were recorded for this clonotype. The chain combines TRBV7-9 with TRBJ2-7; TRBD1 agrees at 10 bases. The CDR3 covers 13 residues. Germline assignment: CDR1 SEHNR and CDR2 FQNEAQ (reference sequence). V dropped 5 bases and J dropped 5; count of bases not matched to a gene: 3. The CDR3 sequence is CASSEGTGDEQYF. Written as DNA, the CDR3 is TGTGCCAGCAGCGAAGGGACAGGGGACGAGCAGTACTTC.